This section outlines one TCR beta chain sequence together with its context. Its specificity is unknown. Treatment given: around 19 received Ad26.COV2.S at low or high dose, single or two shots; about five received placebo; per-sample allocation not given. Sampling was done on day 63 after the first vaccine or placebo injection. Clones were read by immunoSEQ multiplex PCR, and TCRdb kept only the in-frame ones, dropping some. This sample has about 680,000 clones, with more than 80% found just once. This entry belongs to a study of Ad26.COV2.S vaccination and SARS-CoV-2 variants. About the research overall: Within the COV1001 Ad26.COV2.S trial arm, the donor was enrolled. Study outcomes and limitations: Vaccine recipients showed a spike-specific TCR breadth that was higher than in placebo recipients.

The sequencing used peripheral blood, collected in a trial of Ad26.COV2.S vaccine versus placebo. This sequence was found in a person aged 18-60 years who received the Ad26.COV2.S COVID-19 vaccine or a placebo.

The CDR3 spells CASSIASTPNQPQHF. The CDR3 nucleotides are TGTGCCAGTAGTATAGCAAGCACACCCAATCAGCCCCAGCATTTT. The V and J genes are TRBV19 and TRBJ1-5; no reliable D call. Germline V gene sequence: CDR1 LNHDA, CDR2 SQIVND (reference sequence). This CDR3 spans 15 amino acids. The V end lost 1 base, the J end lost 3 bases, and 10 bases lay between the germline ends.